One T cell receptor beta chain is described in this entry. The antigen is unknown. Authors' data handling: From roughly 23,000 to 700,000 TCRs were found per sample, with a median of about 96,000. TCRdb independently ran MiXCR on the RACE reads; one entry per CDR3 protein. For this entry, the V and J calls and clone size follow TCRdb and not the study's own pipeline. Of more than 75,000 distinct CDR3 sequences detected, approximately 8.6% appear once; the ten largest clones hold around 1.4%. This sample is drawn from a study of human T cells and chemical hapten exposure. Indicated time point: healthy volunteer bleed at 6 weeks. Total RNA was isolated from unfractionated whole blood. The study, taken as a whole, reports: With DPC sensitization, TCRs exceeding 1 in 1000 frequency showed no change.

This TCR was recovered from a male donor in good health. Some clones in this sample may be carry-over from other donors' samples. Sequencing input: whole blood.

This CDR3 reads CAIWDRANTEAFF. For the CDR3, the DNA is TGTGCCATATGGGACAGGGCGAACACTGAAGCTTTCTTT. The V and J genes are TRBV10-3 and TRBJ1-1, with 9 positions matching TRBD1. The CDR3 has 13 residues. The germline V gene encodes CDR1 ENHRY and CDR2 SYGVKD. V was pared by 9 bases and J by 1 base, with 3 bases of the junction left unmatched.